The clone carrying this TCR beta chain has just one count. Its antigen is unidentified. The data were produced by immunoSEQ multiplex PCR, yet TCRdb's version contains in-frame clones alone and is incomplete. The sample carries roughly 18,000 clones, 83% recorded once. The sample is drawn from a study of OX40 agonist ivuxolimab in advanced cancers. Turning to the study itself: Patients with hepatocellular carcinoma, melanoma, renal cell or head and neck cancer made up the dose-escalation patients. Treatment received earlier with anti-PD-1, anti-PD-L1 or anti-CTLA-4 agents was allowed, and approximately 44% had some. The study's findings and limits: Among T cells, CD8+ cells averaged more expanded clones than CD4+ cells.

This CDR3 contains 15 residues. The junction had 10 bases not matched to a gene; V was cut back by 7 bases and J by 3 bases. From germline, CDR1 is MNHNY and CDR2 SVGAGI (reference sequence). Autoimmune disease history or systemic immunosuppression barred patients. The genes are TRBV6-6 and TRBJ1-1, with 8 bases identical to TRBD1. This TCR was sampled from an adult with an advanced solid tumor such as melanoma, head and neck, liver or kidney cancer. The sample consisted of CD4+ or CD8+ T cells sorted from blood, taken in a trial of the OX40 agonist ivuxolimab. The chain's CDR3 is CASNIQWTGYTEAFF. In nucleotides, the CDR3 is TGTGCCAGCAACATACAATGGACAGGGTACACTGAAGCTTTCTTT.